These 7 T cell receptor beta chains share one sample of origin, sequenced in a study of radiotherapy plus CTLA-4 blockade in lung cancer. Here immunoSEQ multiplex PCR was the method, and the copy in TCRdb shows in-frame clones only, minus some. This table has nearly 95,000 clones, roughly 85% appearing once. The specimen comprised peripheral blood, sampled from a patient treated with radiotherapy plus ipilimumab. The receptors stem from a human donor with non-small cell lung cancer that progressed on radiotherapy plus ipilimumab.

The J gene is TRBJ1-2, the V gene TRBV5-1; 7 nucleotides agree with TRBD1. J was trimmed by 4 bases and V by 4 bases; bases with no gene match: 10. Germline V gene sequence: CDR1 SGHRS, CDR2 YFSETQ. The CDR3 is made up of 15 amino acids. The CDR3 here is CASSAGSRDSYGYTF. The CDR3 DNA reads TGCGCCAGCAGCGCGGGCTCCCGGGACAGCTATGGCTACACCTTC.

The V call is TRBV19, the J call TRBJ2-3; D remains unclear. The CDR3 contains 12 residues. V shed 4 bases and J shed 5 bases, with 7 bases lying between them. Germline loops: CDR1 LNHDA, CDR2 SQIVND (reference sequence). Written as DNA, the CDR3 is TGTGCCAGTAGTAGAACACGAGATACGCAGTATTTT. This encodes CASSRTRDTQYF.

The chain carries TRBV18 and TRBJ2-5; perhaps TRBD2 as D (5 bases). CDR3 size: 13 residues. Germline lookup yields CDR1 KGHSH and CDR2 LQKENI. Trimming cost V 5 bases and J 5 bases, with 12 bases left between them. In DNA, the CDR3 is TGTGCCAGCTCAAAGGACTTCCGGGAGACCCAGTACTTC. Its protein is CASSKDFRETQYF.

The DNA of the CDR3 is TGTGCCAGCAGTTTACCGGACAGGGGGGAAAAACTGTTTTTT. This translates into CASSLPDRGEKLFF. This rearrangement joins TRBV28 to TRBJ1-4, with 10 bases aligning to TRBD1. CDR3 length equals 14 residues. Unmatched junction bases numbered 2, after V lost 2 bases and J lost 8 bases. The germline CDR1 and CDR2 sequences are MDHEN and SYDVKM.

This clone was detected a few times. This sequence joins TRBV5-5 and TRBJ2-3; D may be TRBD1 or TRBD2 (5 bases each). CDR3 length: 13 residues. V was clipped by 5 bases and J by 1 base, with 8 bases between them. CDR1 is SGHKS and CDR2 is YYEKEE in the germline V gene (reference sequence). CDR3 loop: CASSQGGTDTQYF. CDR3 DNA sequence: TGTGCCAGCAGTCAGGGAGGCACAGATACGCAGTATTTT.

There are a few counts of this clone. The chain couples TRBV27 to TRBJ2-2; D is perhaps TRBD1 (6 bases). This CDR3 has 14 amino acids. Germline assignment: CDR1 MNHEY and CDR2 SMNVEV (reference sequence). V was clipped by 6 bases and J by 0 bases, with 8 bases between them. Here the CDR3 reads CASRWTANTGELFF. CDR3 nucleotide sequence: TGTGCCAGCAGATGGACAGCGAACACCGGGGAGCTGTTTTTT.

This chain connects TRBV30 to TRBJ2-7; 7 positions agree with TRBD2. This CDR3 is built from 15 residues. In germline, CDR1 is GTSNPN, CDR2 SVGIG (reference sequence). V was pared by 0 bases and J by 0 bases, with 5 bases of the junction left unmatched. The CDR3 region is CAWSVGSGPSYEQYF. CDR3 DNA sequence: TGTGCCTGGAGTGTAGGTAGCGGGCCCTCCTACGAGCAGTACTTC.